This TCR beta chain was recovered during a study of blood T cells in healthy people across ages. A second roughly 6 to 12 cycle PCR used barcoded and J-beta primers. Each cDNA molecule was tagged by a template-switch adaptor with 12 random nucleotides. In TCRdb, the 5' RACE reads were re-called with MiXCR into one record per CDR3 protein. In the table there are 780,000 or so distinct CDR3 sequences, about 48% of which are singletons. A word on this clonotype: Its cognate antigen is unknown.

Notes on the study in general: In these data, TCR beta diversity tracked strongly with naive T cell percentage.

V was cut by 2 bases and J by 8 bases, with 10 bases left in between. Germline values: CDR1 MNHEY, CDR2 SVGEGT. This CDR3 is built from 13 residues. V and J are TRBV6-2 or TRBV6-3 and TRBJ2-1; D unclear. Sequencing used blood. The receptor was derived from a man older than 75 in good health. CDR3 bases: TGTGCCAGCAGTTACCTGGATGTCTATGAGCAGTTCTTC. Its protein is CASSYLDVYEQFF.